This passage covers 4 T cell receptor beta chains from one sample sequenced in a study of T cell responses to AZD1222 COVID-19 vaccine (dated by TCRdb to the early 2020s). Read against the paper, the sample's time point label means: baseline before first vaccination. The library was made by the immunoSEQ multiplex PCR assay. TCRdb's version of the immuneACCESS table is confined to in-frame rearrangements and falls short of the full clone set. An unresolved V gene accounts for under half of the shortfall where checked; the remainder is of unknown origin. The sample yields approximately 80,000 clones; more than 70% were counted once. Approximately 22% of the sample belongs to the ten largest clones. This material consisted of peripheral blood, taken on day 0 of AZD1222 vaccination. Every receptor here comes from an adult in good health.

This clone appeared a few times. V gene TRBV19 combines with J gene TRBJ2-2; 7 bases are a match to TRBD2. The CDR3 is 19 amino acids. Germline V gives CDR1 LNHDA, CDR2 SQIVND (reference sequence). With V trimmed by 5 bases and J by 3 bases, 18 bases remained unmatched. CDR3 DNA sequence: TGTGCCAGTAGTGGAGAGAGCTACGGACTAGTGGGTGACACCGGGGAGCTGTTTTTT. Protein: CASSGESYGLVGDTGELFF.

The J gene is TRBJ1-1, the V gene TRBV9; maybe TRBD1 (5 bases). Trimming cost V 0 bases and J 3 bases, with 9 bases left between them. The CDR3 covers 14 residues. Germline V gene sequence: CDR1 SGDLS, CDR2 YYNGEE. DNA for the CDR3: TGTGCCAGCAGCGTAGGGGGAGGGGACACTGAAGCTTTCTTT. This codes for CASSVGGGDTEAFF.

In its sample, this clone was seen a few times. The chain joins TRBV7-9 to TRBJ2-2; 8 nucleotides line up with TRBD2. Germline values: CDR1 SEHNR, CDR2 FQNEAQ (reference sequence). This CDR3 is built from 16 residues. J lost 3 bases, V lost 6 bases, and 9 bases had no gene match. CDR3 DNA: TGTGCCAGCAGGCAAAGTCGGCGGGAGGACACCGGGGAGCTGTTTTTT. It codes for CASRQSRREDTGELFF.

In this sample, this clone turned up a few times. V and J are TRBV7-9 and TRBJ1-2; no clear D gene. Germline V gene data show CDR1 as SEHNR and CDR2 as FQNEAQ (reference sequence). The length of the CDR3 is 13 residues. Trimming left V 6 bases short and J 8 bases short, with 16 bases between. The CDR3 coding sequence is TGTGCCAGCAGTAGAGACGGGCCGTCGGGCTACACCTTC. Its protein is CASSRDGPSGYTF.